One T cell receptor (beta chain) is described in this entry. What antigen it recognizes has not been identified. No much larger clonotype is one base removed from it; base qualities were not supplied. Each collaborating institution followed its own protocols to collect whole blood in K2EDTA tubes. For TCRbeta analysis, collaborators shipped samples as frozen whole blood, isolated PBMCs, or DNA extracted from either of those sample types. Its CDR3 holds 16 amino acids, cysteine through phenylalanine. The retained sequence is limited to the CDR3, 48 bases, with the frame set at the first base. The germline V and J ends show losses of 3 bases and 7 bases respectively, and no gene match explains 16 bases of the junction. CDR1 and CDR2 were assigned from the germline V gene as SGDLS and YYNGEE. The immunoSEQ Assay, a bias-controlled multiplex PCR, was used to amplify TCRbeta CDR3 regions from genomic DNA. In the original analysis: Within the assay, amplification of reference gene primers was used to estimate how many nucleated cells each sample contained. To quantify the absolute abundance of each unique TCRbeta CDR3 rearrangement, sequence reads were collapsed and filtered. For each sample, productive Simpson clonality was calculated as the square root of Simpson's diversity index across productive rearrangements. TCRdb limited this immuneACCESS table to in-frame rearrangements with V and J called. A share of clones is missing; checked studies link under half to unresolved V genes, and the rest is unexplained. D and trimming come from the DNA, and the V and J calls and clone size come from that table. The sample contains some 21,000 clones, about three quarters of them found a single time. The ten largest clones capture around 13% of the sample.

The data are from a study of blood T cell repertoires in COVID-19 (TCRdb year 2020). Describing the broader study: Collaborator samples came from the United States, Italy and Spain and covered acute and convalescent phases of COVID-19. The material from the prospective study consisted of cDNA or gDNA derived from T cells, B-cell-depleted T cells, or PBMCs. Subjects who had been exposed to COVID-19, were actively infected with it, or had recovered from it provided the deeply sampled blood TCRbeta repertoires that made up the dataset. The repertoires were made available in a free public database intended to serve as a resource for research on the immune response to SARS-CoV-2. The samples were drawn from two sources: the first 160 participants of the ongoing ImmuneRACE study, and over 950 subjects contributed by 6 global collaborators. Nearly every sample came with metadata listing a de-identified subject ID, COVID-19 status, age in years and sex. Where HLA class I and class II types were available, the types were taken from metadata supplied by the sample provider, not from assay-based typing. The paper as a whole reports these results and caveats: How much clinical and demographic metadata was included differed by source and by participant, and the metadata was provided uncurated.

This sequence uses TRBV9 and TRBJ2-7, with 7 bases aligning to TRBD2. What was sequenced was peripheral blood. The sequence came from a man aged 55 to 70 with active COVID-19. The nucleotide sequence reads TGTGCCAGCAGCGCAACTGCGGGAGTCCAGACTTTGGAGCAGTACTTC. Its coded protein is CASSATAGVQTLEQYF. Extended through the reference TRBV9 and TRBJ2-7 proteins, this CDR3 yields the full variable domain: DSGVTQTPKHLITATGQRVTLRCSPRSGDLSVYWYQQSLDQGLQFLIQYYNGEERAKGNILERFSAQQFPDLHSELNLSSLELGDSALYFCASSATAGVQTLEQYFGPGTRLTVT.